The 32 T cell receptor beta chains below were found in one sample sequenced in a study of blood T cell repertoires in COVID-19. Repertoires were generated with immunoSEQ multiplex PCR, while TCRdb's copy carries only in-frame clones and drops some. The sample contains more than 120,000 clones, approximately 84% of which appear only once. Sequencing was done on a sample of peripheral blood. Receptors were obtained from a human donor with acute or convalescent COVID-19. The donor label of this sample is uncertain.

The chain joins TRBV18 to TRBJ2-1; TRBD2 matches at 15 bases. Germline V gene lookup returns CDR1 KGHSH and CDR2 LQKENI. The V gene end was trimmed by 0 bases and the J gene end by 3 bases; junction bases not matched to a gene: 3. The CDR3 has 18 residues. CDR3 in amino acids: CASSPPGLAGGYYNEQFF. The CDR3 nucleotides are TGTGCCAGCTCACCACCGGGACTAGCGGGGGGTTACTACAATGAGCAGTTCTTC.

The rearrangement links TRBV14 to TRBJ2-3; TRBD2 aligns across 7 bases. CDR3 size: 16 residues. V trimming: 4 bases; J trimming: 1 base; junction bases outside the gene matches: 8. Per germline, CDR1 SGHDN and CDR2 FVKESK. CDR3 in DNA: TGTGCCAGCAGCCCGCGACTAGCCGCCGGCACAGATACGCAGTATTTT. As protein: CASSPRLAAGTDTQYF.

This clone was seen a handful of times. V and J are TRBV4-3 and TRBJ2-7; D remains unclear. V was pared by 0 bases and J by 2 bases, with 11 bases between. From germline, CDR1 is LGHNA and CDR2 YSLEER. The CDR3 totals 15 residues. CDR3 region: CASSQDPNPTYEQYF. The DNA of the CDR3 is TGCGCCAGCAGCCAAGATCCTAACCCCACCTACGAGCAGTACTTC.

This rearrangement joins TRBV5-1 to TRBJ1-2, with D unclear. Between the trimmed V and J ends, which lost 1 base and 2 bases, there was a span of 21 bases. This CDR3 has 18 amino acids. Germline assignment: CDR1 SGHRS and CDR2 YFSETQ. This CDR3 is CASSLWLHYGSLNYGYTF. CDR3 nucleotide sequence: TGCGCCAGCAGCTTGTGGCTTCATTACGGGTCCCTAAACTATGGCTACACCTTC.

This rearrangement joins TRBV10-3 to TRBJ2-3; 7 bases fit TRBD2. From germline, CDR1 is ENHRY and CDR2 SYGVKD. V was pared by 6 bases and J by 2 bases, with 8 bases of the junction left unmatched. The CDR3 sequence is 15 residues long. CDR3 nucleotide sequence: TGTGCCATCAGAGTACCTAGCGGTGACACAGATACGCAGTATTTT. It is translated as CAIRVPSGDTDTQYF.

This chain connects TRBV28 to TRBJ1-2; the match to TRBD1 covers 8 bases. J was trimmed by 6 bases and V by 4 bases; bases with no gene match: 10. This CDR3 spans 15 amino acids. Germline V gene lookup returns CDR1 MDHEN and CDR2 SYDVKM. CDR3 in amino acids: CASSSTYTRGHGYTF. The CDR3 region has the DNA TGTGCCAGCAGTTCTACTTACACCAGGGGGCATGGCTACACCTTC.

The chain has TRBV6-5 and TRBJ1-1, with 7 bases identical to TRBD1. CDR1 and CDR2 (germline): MNHEY, SVGAGI. V lost 5 bases to trimming and J lost 1 base; unmatched junction nucleotides: 7. The CDR3 contains 15 residues. The CDR3 is CASSPQQGSNTEAFF. CDR3 in DNA: TGTGCCAGCAGTCCGCAACAGGGGTCGAACACTGAAGCTTTCTTT.

The chain carries TRBV7-9 and TRBJ1-3; D is undetermined. V lost 6 bases to trimming and J lost 0 bases, with 9 bases between them. The CDR3 has 14 amino acids. Germline CDR1 reads SEHNR; CDR2 reads FQNEAQ (reference sequence). The CDR3 loop reads CASRRGVSGNTIYF. The CDR3 DNA follows: TGTGCCAGCAGACGCGGGGTCTCTGGAAACACCATATATTTT.

The rearrangement joins TRBV2 to TRBJ2-5; TRBD2 agrees at 10 bases. Per the germline V gene, CDR1 is SNHLY and CDR2 is FYNNEI. This CDR3 is built from 14 residues. The J segment lost 5 bases and the V segment lost 7 bases, leaving 7 bases of the junction unmatched. The CDR3 loop reads CASIRLAGAETQYF. In DNA, the CDR3 is TGTGCCAGCATTAGGCTAGCGGGGGCCGAGACCCAGTACTTC.

The chain links TRBV6-6 to TRBJ2-7; 7 bases line up with TRBD1. Trimming at V came to 0 bases and at J to 2 bases, leaving 4 bases not matched to a gene. The CDR3 runs 15 residues. Germline CDR1 is MNHNY and CDR2 is SVGAGI (reference sequence). The CDR3 sequence: CASSYSGTATYEQYF. The CDR3 DNA sequence: TGTGCCAGCAGTTACTCAGGGACAGCAACCTACGAGCAGTACTTC.

This clone was counted a single time. The chain combines TRBV27 with TRBJ2-7, with D possibly matching TRBD1 (5 bases). Germline values: CDR1 MNHEY, CDR2 SMNVEV (reference sequence). The CDR3 spans 12 residues. V lost 2 bases and J 9 bases, leaving 11 bases between the germline ends. The CDR3 spells CASSLVVTGQYV. The DNA for the CDR3 is TGTGCCAGCAGTTTAGTCGTTACAGGGCAGTACGTC.

The chain joins TRBV19 to TRBJ1-2; TRBD1 agrees at 7 bases. The CDR3 covers 14 residues. The junction had 9 bases not matched to a gene; V was cut back by 3 bases and J by 8 bases. Germline-derived CDR1 and CDR2 are LNHDA and SQIVND (reference sequence). CDR3: CASSILPGQRGYTF. In DNA form, the CDR3 reads TGTGCCAGTAGTATCCTACCGGGACAGAGAGGCTACACCTTC. Supplemented by reference TRBV19 and TRBJ1-2, the full variable domain reads DGGITQSPKYLFRKEGQNVTLSCEQNLNHDAMYWYRQDPGQGLRLIYYSQIVNDFQKGDIAEGYSVSREKKESFPLTVTSAQKNPTAFYLCASSILPGQRGYTFGSGTRLTVV.

The CDR3 region is CASSSALAGEASEQYV. Written as DNA, the CDR3 is TGTGCCAGCAGCTCGGCACTAGCGGGAGAGGCGAGCGAGCAGTACGTC. The gene calls are TRBV7-8 and TRBJ2-7; 11 bases align to TRBD2. The V gene's germline CDR1 is SGHVS and CDR2 FQNEAQ. Germline trimming cut 4 bases from V and 6 bases from J; bases unmatched to any gene: 11. CDR3 length: 16 amino acids.

V and J are TRBV3-1 (or the pseudogene TRBV3-2) and TRBJ2-4, with D unclear. The germline V and J ends were trimmed by 2 bases and 0 bases, with 14 bases remaining between them. Germline-derived CDR1 and CDR2 are LGHDT and YNNKEL (reference sequence). The CDR3 extends over 17 amino acids. The CDR3, as DNA: TGTGCCAGCAGCCAACGTGACACCAAGGCAGCCAAAAACATTCAGTACTTC. It encodes CASSQRDTKAAKNIQYF.

The genes are TRBV11-2 and TRBJ1-3; D gene uncertain. Trimming removed 1 base from V and 2 bases from J, with 12 bases in between. The CDR3 contains 16 residues. Germline CDR1 reads SGHAT; CDR2 reads FQNNGV. CDR3 coding DNA: TGTGCCAGCAGCTTAGGGCTTCTGGCGGCTGGAAACACCATATATTTT. Amino acid sequence: CASSLGLLAAGNTIYF.

The rearrangement joins TRBV6-5 to TRBJ2-3, with 9 bases fitting TRBD2. Unmatched junction bases numbered 3, after V lost 8 bases and J lost 0 bases. Germline V gene sequence: CDR1 MNHEY, CDR2 SVGAGI. The CDR3 has 14 amino acids. The CDR3 here is CASSSGVSTDTQYF. The CDR3 nucleotides read TGTGCCAGCTCTAGCGGGGTTAGCACAGATACGCAGTATTTT.

This sequence joins TRBV7-6 and TRBJ2-7; 10 bases align to TRBD1. Trimming took 0 bases from V and 1 from J; bases not matched to a gene: 3. The germline V gene encodes CDR1 SGHVS and CDR2 FNYEAQ. This CDR3 contains 16 residues. The CDR3 region is CASSLAGQGTSYEQYF. The DNA for the CDR3 is TGTGCCAGCAGCTTAGCGGGACAGGGGACATCCTACGAGCAGTACTTC.

The chain carries TRBV29-1 and TRBJ2-5; TRBD1 matches at 10 bases. V was clipped by 7 bases and J by 1 base; unmatched bases: 3. The CDR3 runs 13 residues. CDR1 SQVTM and CDR2 ANQGSEA come from the germline V gene. The CDR3, as DNA: TGCAGCGCAGGACAGGGGGTCCAAGAGACCCAGTACTTC. As protein: CSAGQGVQETQYF.

J is TRBJ2-7 and V is TRBV19; D is ambiguous. This CDR3 is built from 14 residues. CDR1 is LNHDA and CDR2 is SQIVND in the germline V gene (reference sequence). Trimming pared 5 bases from V and 0 bases from J, leaving 11 bases between. For the CDR3, the DNA is TGTGCCAGTAGTCCCCGGGTCGGCTCCTACGAGCAGTACTTC. Its protein product is CASSPRVGSYEQYF.

The V and J genes are TRBV6-6 and TRBJ2-7, with 7 bases that match TRBD2. The trim removed 0 bases at V and 3 bases at J, leaving 8 bases unmatched. The germline gives CDR1 MNHNY, CDR2 SVGAGI (reference sequence). The CDR3 spans 16 residues. CDR3 amino acids: CASSYSLLADHYEQYF. CDR3 nucleotides: TGTGCCAGCAGTTACTCTCTGCTAGCGGACCACTACGAGCAGTACTTC.

The chain is built from TRBV11-2 and TRBJ2-7; TRBD2 might be the D (6 bases). Trimming pared 5 bases from V and 6 bases from J, leaving 20 bases between. CDR1 is SGHAT and CDR2 is FQNNGV in the germline V gene. The CDR3 has 15 residues. CDR3: CASSPLRDSGGEQYV. The DNA of the CDR3 is TGTGCCAGCAGCCCCCTCCGGGACTCCGGTGGCGAGCAGTACGTC.

V gene TRBV6-1 combines with J gene TRBJ2-7, with D maybe TRBD2 (6 bases). This CDR3 region has 14 residues. In germline, CDR1 is MNHNS, CDR2 SASEGT. Trimming took off 6 bases at V and 3 bases at J, with 15 bases between the two ends. The CDR3 is CASSDGGGNYEQYV. The CDR3 nucleotides read TGTGCCAGCAGCGACGGAGGAGGGAACTACGAGCAGTACGTC.

The J gene is TRBJ2-5, the V gene TRBV2, with D possibly TRBD2 on 6 matching bases. The ends were cut back, 7 bases at V and 4 bases at J, with 16 bases in the middle. Germline CDR1 reads SNHLY; CDR2 reads FYNNEI. The CDR3 is 14 amino acids. The CDR3 sequence is CASTTEWGGETQYF. The CDR3 DNA sequence: TGTGCCAGCACCACCGAGTGGGGAGGAGAGACCCAGTACTTC.

J is TRBJ1-3 and V is TRBV11-1; TRBD1 might be the D (5 bases). Germline V gives CDR1 SGHAT, CDR2 FQDESV (reference sequence). CDR3 length: 15 residues. Deletions cut 7 bases from V and 3 bases from J, with 16 bases between. For the CDR3, the DNA is TGTGCCAGCAAACCGGACAATGGCTATGGAAACACCATATATTTT. Translation gives CASKPDNGYGNTIYF.

The sample holds one count of this clone. The chain recombines TRBV24-1 with TRBJ2-2, with TRBD2 matching 10 bases. The CDR3 extends over 16 amino acids. The germline V gene encodes CDR1 KGHDR and CDR2 SFDVKD. The junction had 7 bases not matched to a gene; V was cut back by 7 bases and J by 3 bases. CDR3 region: CATSPPSGRYTGELFF. CDR3 bases: TGTGCCACCAGCCCACCTAGCGGGAGATACACCGGGGAGCTGTTTTTT.

This sequence joins TRBV6-6 and TRBJ2-3; unclear D gene. The V and J ends lost 6 bases and 6 bases respectively, with 10 bases between them. Germline V CDR1 and CDR2: MNHNY, SVGAGI (reference sequence). CDR3 length equals 12 residues. This CDR3 is CASRRPPDTQYF. The CDR3 region has the DNA TGTGCCAGCAGGCGACCTCCGGATACGCAGTATTTT.

The rearrangement links TRBV7-3 to TRBJ1-1, with 8 bases fitting TRBD1. CDR3 length equals 13 residues. Per germline, CDR1 SGHTA and CDR2 FQGTGA. Losses at the gene ends were 5 bases for V and 3 bases for J; bases not matched to a gene: 2. The CDR3 loop is CASSADRDTEAFF. Here the CDR3 DNA reads TGTGCCAGCAGCGCGGACAGGGACACTGAAGCTTTCTTT.

The rearrangement links TRBV19 to TRBJ2-2, with D possibly matching TRBD2 (6 bases). There are 14 residues in the CDR3. The germline gives CDR1 LNHDA, CDR2 SQIVND (reference sequence). V gave up 0 bases and J gave up 7 bases, with 9 bases separating them. The CDR3 spells CASSIEREIGELFF. The CDR3 bases are TGTGCCAGTAGTATAGAACGGGAGATCGGGGAGCTGTTTTTT.

The chain couples TRBV4-2 to TRBJ2-1, with 7 bases matching TRBD2. CDR3 length: 15 residues. In germline, CDR1 is LGHNA, CDR2 YNFKEQ. V shed 0 bases, J shed 9 bases, and the junction held 8 bases outside the gene matches. In DNA form, the CDR3 reads TGTGCCAGCAGCCAAGAGTTGGCGGGGGAACTTGAGCAGTTCTTC. Its protein product is CASSQELAGELEQFF.

J is TRBJ1-2 and V is TRBV10-3; no reliable D call. CDR1 ENHRY and CDR2 SYGVKD come from the germline V gene. This CDR3 spans 12 amino acids. Trimming stripped 4 bases from V and 6 bases from J, with 9 bases between. CDR3 sequence: CAISVGEHGYTF. The CDR3 coding sequence is TGTGCCATCAGTGTCGGGGAACATGGCTACACCTTC.

CDR3 in DNA: TGTGCCACCAGTGATTTCAAGGGGCTCGCCGGGGAGCTGTTTTTT. Residues: CATSDFKGLAGELFF. The chain couples TRBV24-1 to TRBJ2-2; D might be TRBD1 (5 bases). This CDR3 region has 15 residues. Germline V gene data show CDR1 as KGHDR and CDR2 as SFDVKD. Trimming stripped 1 base from V and 6 bases from J, with 11 bases between.

The CDR3: CASSSQGYGYTF. In DNA form, the CDR3 reads TGTGCCAGCAGCTCACAGGGTTATGGCTACACCTTC. The chain carries TRBV7-9 and TRBJ1-2, with D perhaps TRBD1 (6 bases). The V and J ends lost 4 bases and 5 bases respectively, with 8 bases between them. Germline V CDR1 and CDR2: SEHNR, FQNEAQ (reference sequence). The CDR3 extends over 12 amino acids.